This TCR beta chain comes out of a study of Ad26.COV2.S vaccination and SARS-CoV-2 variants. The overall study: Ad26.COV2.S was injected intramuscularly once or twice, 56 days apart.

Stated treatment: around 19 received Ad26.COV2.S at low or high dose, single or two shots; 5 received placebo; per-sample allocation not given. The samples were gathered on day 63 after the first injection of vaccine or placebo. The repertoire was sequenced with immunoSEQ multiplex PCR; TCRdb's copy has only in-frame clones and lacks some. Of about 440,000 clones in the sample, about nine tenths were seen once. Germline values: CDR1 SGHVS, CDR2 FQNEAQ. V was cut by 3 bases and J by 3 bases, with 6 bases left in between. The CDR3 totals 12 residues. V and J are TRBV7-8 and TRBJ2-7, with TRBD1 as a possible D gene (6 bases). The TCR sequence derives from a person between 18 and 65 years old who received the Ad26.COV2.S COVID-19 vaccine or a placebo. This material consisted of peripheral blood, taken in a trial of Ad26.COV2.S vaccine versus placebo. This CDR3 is CASSFRGYEQYF. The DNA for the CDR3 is TGTGCCAGCAGCTTCAGGGGCTACGAGCAGTACTTC.